Presented here are 13 T cell receptor beta chains from one specimen sequenced in a study of blood T cell repertoires in COVID-19. Assay: immunoSEQ multiplex PCR; the TCRdb copy retains only in-frame clones and omits some. The sample holds roughly 200,000 clones, 82% seen once. Sequenced input: PBMCs or T cells enriched from blood (not recorded which). The receptors come from a man aged 35 to 55 who had recovered from COVID-19.

CDR3 sequence reads: CASSLDQGFSYEQYF. CDR3 nucleotide sequence: TGTGCCAGCAGCTTAGACCAGGGATTTTCCTACGAGCAGTACTTC. This chain joins TRBV7-9 and TRBJ2-7; TRBD1 is a possible D gene (5 bases). V was trimmed by 1 base and J by 1 base, leaving 11 bases between them. The CDR3 sequence is 15 residues long. CDR1 is SEHNR and CDR2 is FQNEAQ in the germline V gene (reference sequence).

The V and J genes are TRBV9 and TRBJ2-5; possible D gene TRBD2, 6 bases. The CDR3 runs to 15 residues. Trimming shortened V by 3 bases and J by 5 bases, and 17 bases separated the two germline ends. Per the germline V gene, CDR1 is SGDLS and CDR2 is YYNGEE. The CDR3 nucleotides are TGTGCCAGCAGCGAAGCTCCGGGAGTTGGGGAGACCCAGTACTTC. It codes for CASSEAPGVGETQYF.

The rearrangement uses TRBV14 and TRBJ2-1; 11 nucleotides agree with TRBD2. Trimming at V came to 4 bases and at J to 7 bases, leaving 12 bases not matched to a gene. Germline-derived CDR1 and CDR2 are SGHDN and FVKESK. The CDR3 has 17 amino acids. CDR3 loop: CASSPWMTSGKGNEQFF. In DNA form, the CDR3 reads TGTGCCAGCAGCCCTTGGATGACTAGCGGGAAGGGTAATGAGCAGTTCTTC.

This sequence joins TRBV5-4 and TRBJ1-2; possible D gene TRBD1, 5 bases. The germline CDR1 and CDR2 sequences are SGHNT and YYREEE (reference sequence). CDR3 size: 14 residues. V was pared by 1 base and J by 0 bases, with 7 bases between. The CDR3 coding sequence is TGTGCCAGCAGCTTGAAGGGGACTAACTATGGCTACACCTTC. Its protein is CASSLKGTNYGYTF.

The chain has TRBV5-1 and TRBJ2-3; D gene ambiguous. From germline, CDR1 is SGHRS and CDR2 YFSETQ. Trimming took off 0 bases at V and 0 bases at J, with 8 bases between the two ends. The CDR3 length is 15 residues. CDR3 in amino acids: CASSLALTSTDTQYF. CDR3 sequence (DNA): TGCGCCAGCAGCTTGGCCCTTACTAGCACAGATACGCAGTATTTT.

The gene calls are TRBV10-1 and TRBJ2-1; possible D gene TRBD1, 6 bases. CDR1 WNHNN and CDR2 SYGVQD come from the germline V gene (reference sequence). Trimming left V 3 bases short and J 4 bases short, with 19 bases between. The CDR3 sequence is 17 residues long. CDR3 loop: CASSDPDSQYHYNEQFF. CDR3 DNA: TGCGCCAGCAGTGACCCGGACAGCCAATATCATTACAATGAGCAGTTCTTC.

This clone was recorded only once. The chain combines TRBV3-1 (or the pseudogene TRBV3-2) with TRBJ2-3; D perhaps matches TRBD1 (6 bases). Germline CDR1 and CDR2: LGHDT and YNNKEL (reference sequence). The V end lost 4 bases, the J end lost 3 bases, and 38 bases lay between the germline ends. The CDR3 consists of 23 residues. The CDR3 sequence: CASSPFGGEGTRTDPFRTDTQYF. The CDR3 DNA follows: TGTGCCAGCAGCCCTTTCGGTGGAGAAGGCACTCGGACAGACCCCTTTAGGACAGATACGCAGTATTTT.

CDR3 region: CASSSITGFYGYTF. CDR3 in DNA: TGTGCCAGCAGCTCGATCACAGGGTTCTATGGCTACACCTTC. The chain links TRBV5-8 to TRBJ1-2; a weak D match, TRBD1 (6 bases). Germline V CDR1 and CDR2: SGHTS, YDEGEE. Trimming pared 3 bases from V and 4 bases from J, leaving 13 bases between. The CDR3 has 14 residues.

This clone was picked up a small number of times. The chain employs TRBV4-3 and TRBJ2-1, with TRBD2 as a possible D gene (6 bases). From germline, CDR1 is LGHNA and CDR2 YSLEER. Trimming removed 5 bases at V and 7 bases at J, with 9 bases between. The CDR3 is 12 residues long. Here the CDR3 reads CASSYSGNEQFF. The DNA for the CDR3 is TGCGCCAGCAGCTATAGCGGAAATGAGCAGTTCTTC.

The chain carries TRBV5-1 and TRBJ2-5; D is undetermined. Per germline, CDR1 SGHRS and CDR2 YFSETQ. There are 14 residues in the CDR3. Trimming shortened V by 0 bases and J by 5 bases, and 11 bases separated the two germline ends. The CDR3 region is CASSLGGGPETQYF. The CDR3 coding sequence is TGCGCCAGCAGCTTGGGAGGTGGTCCCGAGACCCAGTACTTC.

Only a few counts were recorded for this clone. The chain couples TRBV28 to TRBJ1-2, with D possibly being TRBD1 (5 bases). Germline loops: CDR1 MDHEN, CDR2 SYDVKM. Between the trimmed V and J ends, which lost 2 bases and 6 bases, there was a span of 10 bases. The CDR3 totals 13 residues. The CDR3 region is CASSLVRVDGYTF. CDR3 bases: TGTGCCAGCAGTTTAGTCAGGGTTGATGGCTACACCTTC.

The chain uses TRBV6-5 and TRBJ2-7; D unresolved. Germline V gene data show CDR1 as MNHEY and CDR2 as SVGAGI. Trimming removed 4 bases from V and 1 base from J, with 8 bases in between. This CDR3 has 13 residues. CDR3 sequence: CASSSYESYEQYV. Here the CDR3 DNA reads TGTGCCAGCAGTTCCTACGAGTCCTACGAGCAGTACGTC.

The chain is built from TRBV7-2 and TRBJ2-5; 12 bases line up with TRBD1. This CDR3 is 15 amino acids long. Germline V gene data show CDR1 as SGHTA and CDR2 as FQGNSA. Trimming at V came to 5 bases and at J to 1 base, leaving 2 bases not matched to a gene. The DNA for the CDR3 is TGTGCCAGCAGCCGGGACAGGGGGCCCCAAGAGACCCAGTACTTC. Its translation: CASSRDRGPQETQYF.